This passage covers 25 T cell receptor beta chains from one sample sequenced in a study of human T cells and chemical hapten exposure. Described time point: pre-sensitization, week 0. The treatment is: therapeutic diphenylcyclopropenone sensitization with weekly scalp DPC. TCRdb itself ran the RACE reads through MiXCR, one entry per CDR3 protein. The table records under 300,000 distinct CDR3 sequences, 7.7% of them present only once. Sequencing was performed on whole blood, taken in connection with sensitization to the hapten diphenylcyclopropenone (DPC). The receptor set was obtained from a man between 18 and 35 years old with alopecia areata. Some clones in this sample may be carry-over from other donors' samples.

The genes are TRBV14 and TRBJ1-3; D gene ambiguous. CDR3 length equals 13 residues. Germline CDR1 is SGHDN and CDR2 is FVKESK. The CDR3, as DNA: TGTGCAATTTCCGAGGAGTCTGGAAACACCATATATTTT. Protein: CAISEESGNTIYF.

V is TRBV12-3 or TRBV12-4 and J is TRBJ2-5; no clear D gene. V lost 5 bases and J 0 bases, leaving 10 bases between the germline ends. The CDR3 runs 14 residues. CDR3 DNA sequence: TGTGCCAGCAGTCTAAGAGGATACCAAGAGACCCAGTACTTC. It yields the protein CASSLRGYQETQYF.

There are many counts of this clonotype. The genes are TRBV29-1 and TRBJ2-1; D is possibly TRBD2 (6 bases). Germline assignment: CDR1 SQVTM and CDR2 ANQGSEA. V dropped 4 bases and J dropped 8 bases, with 6 bases sitting between them. The CDR3 extends over 10 amino acids. CDR3 bases: TGCAGCGTTGGGAGGGATGAGCAGTTCTTC. It codes for CSVGRDEQFF.

This clonotype was seen a handful of times. The V and J genes are TRBV7-7 and TRBJ2-1, with a tentative D call TRBD1 (5 bases). Trimming shortened V by 3 bases and J by 3 bases, and 12 bases separated the two germline ends. The CDR3 length is 15 residues. Germline CDR1 is SSHAT and CDR2 is FNYEAQ (reference sequence). DNA of the CDR3: TGTGCCAGCAGCTTCGGGCAGGGCGTCTACAATGAGCAGTTCTTC. Its translation: CASSFGQGVYNEQFF.

CDR3 sequence: CASSLFSGGLSEQYF. For the CDR3, the DNA is TGTGCCAGCAGCCTCTTTAGCGGGGGCCTCTCCGAGCAGTACTTC. This chain links TRBV14 with TRBJ2-7; 9 nucleotides agree with TRBD2. CDR3 length: 15 residues. The ends lost 4 bases at V and 6 bases at J; junction bases unmatched: 10. CDR1 is SGHDN and CDR2 is FVKESK in the germline V gene.

This sequence joins TRBV28 and TRBJ2-3; D uncertain. Germline CDR1 is MDHEN and CDR2 is SYDVKM. The CDR3 covers 15 residues. Trimming took 3 bases from V and 4 from J, leaving 14 bases between them. Written as DNA, the CDR3 is TGTGCCAGCAGTTTTCGGCAGATAGGATCAGATACGCAGTATTTT. This translates into CASSFRQIGSDTQYF. Full variable domain (outside the CDR3, taken from reference TRBV28 and TRBJ2-3): DVKVTQSSRYLVKRTGEKVFLECVQDMDHENMFWYRQDPGLGLRLIYFSYDVKMKEKGDIPEGYSVSREKKERFSLILESASTNQTSMYLCASSFRQIGSDTQYFGPGTRLTVL.

The chain uses TRBV12-5 and TRBJ1-2, with a tentative D call TRBD1 (5 bases). V was clipped by 5 bases and J by 2 bases, with 12 bases between them. The CDR3 covers 14 residues. From germline, CDR1 is LGHNT and CDR2 FRNRAP. The CDR3 DNA reads as TGTGCTAGTGGTCCCCTTGACAGCAACTATGGCTACACCTTC. It codes for CASGPLDSNYGYTF.

The chain's CDR3 is CSAVAPTGNNQPQHF. The CDR3 bases are TGCAGTGCCGTGGCCCCGACAGGGAACAATCAGCCCCAGCATTTT. This chain links TRBV20-1 with TRBJ1-5; 7 nucleotides agree with TRBD1. V lost 6 bases to trimming and J lost 3 bases; unmatched junction nucleotides: 11. Per the germline V gene, CDR1 is DFQATT and CDR2 is SNEGSKA (reference sequence). The CDR3 is made up of 15 amino acids.

This clonotype turned up a few times. The chain combines TRBV5-6 with TRBJ1-5; D gene ambiguous. With 6 bases removed from V and 5 bases from J, the gap between germline ends came to 15 bases. CDR1 SGHDT and CDR2 YYEEEE come from the germline V gene. The CDR3 consists of 14 residues. The CDR3 coding sequence is TGTGCCAGCACTTGGGCAGTTAAGGATCAGCCCCAGCATTTT. It yields the protein CASTWAVKDQPQHF.

The chain uses TRBV12-3 or TRBV12-4 and TRBJ2-2, with D perhaps matching TRBD1 or TRBD2 (6 bases each). This CDR3 is built from 17 residues. V was shortened by 3 bases and J by 4 bases, with 18 bases between the two germline ends. The CDR3 sequence: CASSFPQGGLSTGELFF. CDR3 nucleotide sequence: TGTGCCAGCAGTTTTCCCCAAGGGGGGTTATCCACCGGGGAGCTGTTTTTT.

This chain links TRBV5-1 with TRBJ2-2; D remains ambiguous. The V end was cut by 3 bases, the J end by 4 bases, with 10 bases between. The CDR3 extends over 14 amino acids. Per the germline V gene, CDR1 is SGHRS and CDR2 is YFSETQ. CDR3: CASSSRIGTGELFF. CDR3 nucleotide sequence: TGCGCCAGCAGCTCCCGGATCGGCACCGGGGAGCTGTTTTTT.

The chain carries TRBV9 and TRBJ2-1, with a possible D match to TRBD2 (7 bases). The CDR3 is 16 residues long. The germline CDR1 and CDR2 sequences are SGDLS and YYNGEE. V lost 0 bases, J lost 8 bases, and 18 bases lay in between. The CDR3 nucleotides read TGTGCCAGCAGCGTAGGAGAGGGGGGGATCAGCGATGAGCAGTTCTTC. It yields the protein CASSVGEGGISDEQFF.

A note on this clonotype: A read error may explain this, as a much larger clone is one base away. The chain recombines TRBV21-1 with TRBJ2-3; no check of the table's D call, TRBD1, against the DNA was made. TRBV21-1 is reported as a pseudogene. The CDR3 spans 18 residues. The CDR3 sequence: CASSKSSRCGQLSNTQYF. Here the CDR3 DNA reads TGTGCCAGCAGCAAATCTTCCCGTTGCGGGCAGCTTTCTAATACGCAGTATTTT.

The chain links TRBV10-3 to TRBJ1-1, with D perhaps TRBD1 (6 bases). The ends were cut back, 10 bases at V and 2 bases at J, with 14 bases in the middle. This CDR3 is built from 13 residues. The V gene's germline CDR1 is ENHRY and CDR2 SYGVKD. As DNA, the CDR3 is TGTGCCACCGCCGGGGGCTTTAACACTGAAGCTTTCTTT. Translating gives CATAGGFNTEAFF.

In its sample, this clonotype was seen a few times. This sequence joins TRBV18 and TRBJ2-3, with 7 bases identical to TRBD1. Germline loops: CDR1 KGHSH, CDR2 LQKENI. Trimming at V came to 3 bases and at J to 2 bases, leaving 11 bases not matched to a gene. The CDR3 sequence is 17 residues long. The CDR3 reads CASSPSEGASNTDTQYF. The CDR3 nucleotides read TGTGCCAGCTCACCGAGCGAGGGGGCCAGTAACACAGATACGCAGTATTTT.

The rearrangement uses TRBV4-1 and TRBJ1-5; D is uncertain. The germline CDR1 and CDR2 sequences are MGHRA and YSYEKL. The CDR3 has 15 amino acids. Trimming cost V 0 bases and J 4 bases, with 10 bases left between them. CDR3 nucleotide sequence: TGCGCCAGCAGCCAAGAGGCAGTACAGAATCAGCCCCAGCATTTT. Its protein product is CASSQEAVQNQPQHF.

The V and J genes are TRBV10-3 and TRBJ2-5, with D possibly being TRBD2 (6 bases). CDR1 is ENHRY and CDR2 is SYGVKD in the germline V gene. V lost 6 bases, J lost 0 bases, and 8 bases lay in between. This CDR3 spans 13 amino acids. CDR3: CAIRRDYQETQYF. CDR3 sequence (DNA): TGTGCCATCAGACGGGACTACCAAGAGACCCAGTACTTC.

This clonotype has a handful of counts. J is TRBJ2-5 and V is TRBV7-9; TRBD1 agrees at 10 bases. The V gene end was trimmed by 4 bases and the J gene end by 3 bases; junction bases not matched to a gene: 8. CDR3 length equals 16 residues. Germline lookup yields CDR1 SEHNR and CDR2 FQNEAQ (reference sequence). The CDR3 DNA sequence: TGTGCCAGCAGCTATCAACCGGGACAGGGGAAAGAGACCCAGTACTTC. Protein sequence: CASSYQPGQGKETQYF.

This clonotype was seen only a few times. The CDR3 loop reads CASSQGGGRMNTEAFF. Here the CDR3 DNA reads TGCGCCAGCAGCCAGGGGGGGGGACGCATGAACACTGAAGCTTTCTTT. The rearrangement uses TRBV4-3 and TRBJ1-1, with a possible D match to TRBD1 (5 bases). This CDR3 contains 16 residues. Germline CDR1 reads LGHNA; CDR2 reads YSLEER. Trimming shortened V by 3 bases and J by 0 bases, and 14 bases separated the two germline ends.

This rearrangement joins TRBV20-1 to TRBJ2-5; the match to TRBD2 covers 12 bases. After removal of 6 bases from V and 2 bases from J, the junction contained 1 base not matched to a gene. This CDR3 spans 13 amino acids. Germline values: CDR1 DFQATT, CDR2 SNEGSKA (reference sequence). The chain's CDR3 is CSAGTSGQETQYF. The CDR3 DNA sequence: TGCAGTGCGGGGACTAGCGGGCAAGAGACCCAGTACTTC.

This clonotype was observed a handful of times. The chain recombines TRBV6-2 or TRBV6-3 with TRBJ2-7; possibly TRBD1 for D (5 bases). The germline V and J ends were trimmed by 7 bases and 0 bases, with 13 bases remaining between them. CDR1 MNHEY and CDR2 SVGEGT come from the germline V gene. The CDR3 extends over 14 amino acids. The CDR3 sequence is CASKRQPNSYEQYV. The CDR3 nucleotides read TGTGCCAGCAAGCGACAGCCTAACTCCTACGAGCAGTACGTC.

This clonotype was counted a few times. The V call is TRBV27, the J call TRBJ2-7, with TRBD1 as a possible D gene (6 bases). V shed 8 bases and J shed 2 bases, with 13 bases lying between them. The CDR3 extends over 13 amino acids. From germline, CDR1 is MNHEY and CDR2 SMNVEV (reference sequence). CDR3 sequence reads: CASGKGQPYEQYV. CDR3 coding DNA: TGTGCCAGCGGAAAAGGACAGCCCTACGAGCAGTACGTC.

This clonotype was found a few times. This sequence joins TRBV25-1 and TRBJ1-4, with D uncertain. Between the trimmed V and J ends, which lost 6 bases and 3 bases, there was a span of 14 bases. Germline lookup yields CDR1 MGHDK and CDR2 SYGVNS. The CDR3 is made up of 15 amino acids. The CDR3: CASSFRTLSNEKLFF. The CDR3 nucleotides read TGTGCCAGCAGCTTTAGGACGTTATCTAATGAAAAACTGTTTTTT.

This clonotype appeared a few times. V usage is TRBV29-1 and J usage is TRBJ1-5; TRBD1 aligns across 7 bases. The V segment lost 5 bases and the J segment 5 bases; nucleotides outside the gene matches: 6. The CDR3 is made up of 13 amino acids. CDR1 and CDR2 (germline): SQVTM, ANQGSEA. The DNA for the CDR3 is TGCAGCGTTCAGACAGGGATCCATCAGCCCCAGCATTTT. Its protein is CSVQTGIHQPQHF.

The chain is built from TRBV11-2 and TRBJ1-6, with D unresolved. Germline CDR1 reads SGHAT; CDR2 reads FQNNGV. This CDR3 is built from 16 residues. Trimming took off 4 bases at V and 6 bases at J, with 16 bases between the two ends. The CDR3 reads CASSSLTGRPNSPLHF. CDR3 in DNA: TGTGCCAGCAGCTCGTTGACGGGAAGACCTAATTCACCCCTCCACTTT.